Following are 28 T cell receptor beta chains from one sample sequenced in a study of cytomegalovirus exposure and HLA in healthy donors (dated by TCRdb to about 2017). The method behind the library was the immunoSEQ multiplex PCR assay. For the multiplex PCR, a mixture combining 60 forward primers for TCR Vbeta segments and 13 reverse primers for TCR Jbeta segments was used. The source is immuneACCESS, and TCRdb retained only in-frame sequences with V and J called. Part of the clones is not carried over; for the studies checked, unresolved V genes explain less than half of this, and the remainder is unexplained. This sample's clone table shows approximately 38,000 clones. Clones ranked in the top ten supply roughly 1.4% of the sample. Sequenced sample: PBMCs. These TCRs come from a man aged 30 to 45 in good health and CMV-seronegative.

This rearrangement joins TRBV19 to TRBJ1-2; TRBD1 might be the D (6 bases). V lost 6 bases and J lost 5, with 19 bases in between. CDR1 and CDR2 (germline): LNHDA, SQIVND (reference sequence). This CDR3 contains 15 residues. CDR3 protein: CASRDPGQRPYGYTF. The CDR3 DNA sequence: TGTGCCAGTAGGGACCCAGGACAGAGACCTTATGGCTACACCTTC.

The V gene is TRBV4-3, the J gene TRBJ2-7, with TRBD1 identical over 9 bases. Germline assignment: CDR1 LGHNA and CDR2 YSLEER. This CDR3 region has 16 residues. V was pared by 3 bases and J by 2 bases, with 8 bases of the junction left unmatched. CDR3: CASSHHRDRVAYEQYF. The CDR3 DNA is TGCGCCAGCAGCCACCACCGGGACAGGGTAGCCTACGAGCAGTACTTC.

The rearrangement joins TRBV2 to TRBJ1-3; no clear D gene. The CDR3 is made up of 14 amino acids. The germline V and J ends were trimmed by 2 bases and 0 bases, with 5 bases remaining between them. Germline V gene sequence: CDR1 SNHLY, CDR2 FYNNEI. This CDR3 is CASSERGSGNTIYF. DNA for the CDR3: TGTGCCAGCAGTGAACGGGGCTCTGGAAACACCATATATTTT.

The chain couples TRBV2 to TRBJ1-1, with a weak D call TRBD1 (6 bases). The CDR3 loop spans 15 amino acids. Germline lookup yields CDR1 SNHLY and CDR2 FYNNEI. Trimming shortened V by 6 bases and J by 1 base, and 15 bases separated the two germline ends. CDR3 sequence (DNA): TGTGCCAGCAGACCTTCGAGGACAGAGAACACTGAAGCTTTCTTT. The encoded protein is CASRPSRTENTEAFF.

The chain is built from TRBV29-1 and TRBJ2-5; maybe TRBD2 (6 bases). With 1 base removed from V and 2 bases from J, the gap between germline ends came to 11 bases. The CDR3 has 14 amino acids. CDR1 and CDR2 (germline): SQVTM, ANQGSEA. CDR3 nucleotides: TGCAGCGTTGAAGCCTCGGGACTGCAAGAGACCCAGTACTTC. Its translation is CSVEASGLQETQYF.

The J gene is TRBJ2-7, the V gene TRBV4-3; possible D gene TRBD2, 6 bases. Per germline, CDR1 LGHNA and CDR2 YSLEER. V was clipped by 0 bases and J by 0 bases, with 15 bases between them. CDR3 length: 17 amino acids. CDR3 nucleotide sequence: TGCGCCAGCAGCCAAGAGTTGCCAGCGGGCAGCTCCTACGAGCAGTACTTC. It translates to CASSQELPAGSSYEQYF.

The chain has TRBV7-6 and TRBJ1-1; D possibly corresponds to TRBD1 (6 bases). CDR1 SGHVS and CDR2 FNYEAQ come from the germline V gene. Trimming took off 5 bases at V and 0 bases at J, with 13 bases between the two ends. This CDR3 has 15 residues. CDR3 in amino acids: CASSHGQSMNTEAFF. The CDR3 region has the DNA TGTGCCAGCAGCCACGGACAGTCCATGAACACTGAAGCTTTCTTT.

The chain uses TRBV19 and TRBJ2-5; tentative D call: TRBD1 (5 bases). Germline V gene sequence: CDR1 LNHDA, CDR2 SQIVND (reference sequence). Trimming shortened V by 1 base and J by 5 bases, and 14 bases separated the two germline ends. The CDR3 is 15 amino acids. The CDR3 sequence: CASSIGPGLGETQYF. CDR3 nucleotides: TGTGCCAGTAGTATAGGGCCAGGGTTGGGGGAGACCCAGTACTTC.

About this clone itself: The sample carries other DNA sequences with the same CDR3. The chain recombines TRBV5-1 with TRBJ2-7, with 7 positions matching TRBD2. This CDR3 contains 14 residues. Germline V gene sequence: CDR1 SGHRS, CDR2 YFSETQ. J gave up 3 bases and V 0 bases, and 3 bases lay outside the gene matches. The CDR3 region is CASSLAGGSYEQYF. Written as DNA, the CDR3 is TGCGCCAGCAGCTTGGCGGGCGGGAGCTACGAGCAGTACTTC.

The genes are TRBV6-5 and TRBJ1-2; D possibly corresponds to TRBD1 (6 bases). Trimming took 6 bases from V and 4 from J, leaving 12 bases between them. This CDR3 has 13 amino acids. CDR1 is MNHEY, CDR2 SVGAGI, per germline. CDR3 amino acids: CASSLGAIYGYTF. CDR3 coding DNA: TGTGCCAGCAGCCTGGGGGCGATCTATGGCTACACCTTC.

This chain uses TRBV6-5 with TRBJ2-2; 9 nucleotides line up with TRBD2. CDR1 is MNHEY, CDR2 SVGAGI, per germline. The J segment lost 3 bases and the V segment lost 7 bases, leaving 6 bases of the junction unmatched. CDR3 length: 15 amino acids. CDR3 coding DNA: TGTGCCAGCACCCAGGGACTAGCCGACACCGGGGAGCTGTTTTTT. The encoded protein is CASTQGLADTGELFF.

J is TRBJ1-5 and V is TRBV28, with 7 bases that match TRBD1. Per the germline V gene, CDR1 is MDHEN and CDR2 is SYDVKM. V gave up 4 bases and J gave up 3 bases; unmatched junction bases: 6. The CDR3 extends over 15 amino acids. CDR3 residues: CASSWRQGYNQPQHF. The CDR3 region has the DNA TGTGCCAGCAGTTGGCGACAGGGCTACAATCAGCCCCAGCATTTT.

The rearrangement links TRBV6-6 to TRBJ2-7; 10 bases fit TRBD2. In germline, CDR1 is MNHNY, CDR2 SVGAGI (reference sequence). CDR3 size: 14 residues. The V segment lost 6 bases and the J segment 3 bases; nucleotides outside the gene matches: 5. As DNA, the CDR3 is TGTGCCAGCAGAGTAGCGGGAGGCCACTACGAGCAGTACTTC. It is translated as CASRVAGGHYEQYF.

V is TRBV2 and J is TRBJ1-1, with D perhaps TRBD1 (5 bases). The CDR3 sequence is 12 residues long. V lost 5 bases and J 5 bases, leaving 9 bases between the germline ends. Germline V gene data show CDR1 as SNHLY and CDR2 as FYNNEI. The CDR3 coding sequence is TGTGCCAGCAGTTCGGGGGGGACTGAAGCTTTCTTT. The encoded protein is CASSSGGTEAFF.

The chain links TRBV19 to TRBJ1-5, with a weak D call TRBD1 (6 bases). Germline V gene sequence: CDR1 LNHDA, CDR2 SQIVND (reference sequence). The CDR3 consists of 14 residues. The V end lost 8 bases, the J end lost 1 base, and 12 bases lay between the germline ends. For the CDR3, the DNA is TGTGCCAGTTCAGATGACAGGAGCAATCAGCCCCAGCATTTT. This translates into CASSDDRSNQPQHF.

V and J are TRBV5-1 and TRBJ2-7, with a possible D match to TRBD1 (5 bases). The CDR3 runs to 13 residues. V shed 2 bases and J shed 4 bases, with 10 bases lying between them. The germline CDR1 and CDR2 sequences are SGHRS and YFSETQ. For the CDR3, the DNA is TGCGCCAGCAGCTTAGCGACAGCTTACGAGCAGTACTTC. Amino acid sequence: CASSLATAYEQYF.

The chain recombines TRBV7-2 with TRBJ2-7, with 8 bases aligning to TRBD2. Losses at the gene ends were 5 bases for V and 0 bases for J; bases not matched to a gene: 3. This CDR3 region has 14 residues. Germline assignment: CDR1 SGHTA and CDR2 FQGNSA. The chain's CDR3 is CASSLTSGSYEQYF. CDR3 in DNA: TGTGCCAGCAGCCTCACTAGCGGCTCCTACGAGCAGTACTTC.

The V gene is TRBV7-9, the J gene TRBJ2-2; D remains ambiguous. The V end was cut by 1 base, the J end by 5 bases, with 11 bases between. The CDR3 runs to 15 residues. CDR1 and CDR2 (germline): SEHNR, FQNEAQ (reference sequence). The CDR3, as DNA: TGTGCCAGCAGCTTAGATGCCACGGTGACCGGGGAGCTGTTTTTT. Its translation: CASSLDATVTGELFF.

The chain is built from TRBV13 and TRBJ2-7; 10 bases agree with TRBD2. With 0 bases clipped from V and 2 bases from J, the junction kept 4 bases outside the gene matches. Germline loops: CDR1 PRHDT, CDR2 FYEKMQ (reference sequence). There are 16 residues in the CDR3. This CDR3 is CASSLGTSGSTYEQYF. DNA of the CDR3: TGTGCCAGCAGCTTAGGGACTAGCGGGTCTACCTACGAGCAGTACTTC.

The chain couples TRBV4-3 to TRBJ2-6, with 7 bases lining up with TRBD2. With V trimmed by 1 base and J by 0 bases, 0 bases remained unmatched. The CDR3 runs 16 residues. Germline CDR1 is LGHNA and CDR2 is YSLEER. Here the CDR3 DNA reads TGCGCCAGCAGCCAAGCTAGCGGCTCTGGGGCCAACGTCCTGACTTTC. Translating it yields CASSQASGSGANVLTF.

The gene calls are TRBV7-2 and TRBJ2-7; possible D gene TRBD2, 6 bases. Germline CDR1 and CDR2: SGHTA and FQGNSA. This CDR3 is built from 15 residues. The germline V and J ends were trimmed by 1 base and 5 bases, with 15 bases remaining between them. The CDR3 DNA reads TGTGCCAGCAGCTTAGAGTTTTCAGGGAGGAACGAGCAGTACTTC. Protein product: CASSLEFSGRNEQYF.

This chain joins TRBV29-1 and TRBJ2-7; perhaps TRBD1 as D (6 bases). Germline V gives CDR1 SQVTM, CDR2 ANQGSEA. Trimming cost V 7 bases and J 2 bases, with 12 bases left between them. CDR3 length: 12 amino acids. CDR3 residues: CSARGPTYEQYF. In DNA form, the CDR3 reads TGCAGCGCCAGGGGCCCGACCTACGAGCAGTACTTC.

The V call is TRBV19, the J call TRBJ2-7, with 14 bases that match TRBD2. There are 16 residues in the CDR3. Germline loops: CDR1 LNHDA, CDR2 SQIVND (reference sequence). The ends lost 3 bases at V and 4 bases at J; junction bases unmatched: 5. The CDR3 DNA follows: TGTGCCAGTAGTATGGGACTAGCGGGAGAGATTTACGAGCAGTACTTC. Amino acid sequence: CASSMGLAGEIYEQYF.

V gene TRBV7-2 combines with J gene TRBJ2-3, with D tentatively TRBD2 (5 bases). V was pared by 5 bases and J by 3 bases, with 18 bases between. The germline CDR1 and CDR2 sequences are SGHTA and FQGNSA. The CDR3 is 16 amino acids. Here the CDR3 DNA reads TGTGCCAGCAGCCCTGGGCCCCCCTGGGAGACAGATACGCAGTATTTT. This sequence encodes CASSPGPPWETDTQYF. The full variable domain, with the rest looked up from reference TRBV7-2 and TRBJ2-3, is GAGVSQSPSNKVTEKGKDVELRCDPISGHTALYWYRQSLGQGLEFLIYFQGNSAPDKSGLPSDRFSAERTGGSVSTLTIQRTQQEDSAVYLCASSPGPPWETDTQYFGPGTRLTVL.

The chain uses TRBV6-1 and TRBJ2-7, with D unclear. CDR1 MNHNS and CDR2 SASEGT come from the germline V gene. Trimming took 2 bases from V and 4 from J, leaving 12 bases between them. This CDR3 region has 14 residues. The CDR3 bases are TGTGCCAGCAGTGAACACGAGGTACTTTACGAGCAGTACTTC. Encoded protein: CASSEHEVLYEQYF.

The chain links TRBV5-1 to TRBJ1-1; D is possibly TRBD1 (5 bases). In germline, CDR1 is SGHRS, CDR2 YFSETQ. The CDR3 loop spans 15 amino acids. V lost 4 bases to trimming and J lost 10 bases, with 23 bases between them. The CDR3 DNA reads as TGCGCCAGCAGCCTTGGGGGGACGGTCAGATCTTCAGCTTTCTTT. The encoded protein is CASSLGGTVRSSAFF.

The chain couples TRBV4-3 to TRBJ1-6, with TRBD1 matching over 8 bases. CDR3 size: 16 residues. Germline V gene sequence: CDR1 LGHNA, CDR2 YSLEER. V gave up 3 bases and J gave up 7 bases; unmatched junction bases: 8. The CDR3 DNA reads as TGCGCCAGCAGCCATGCAGGGGGCGCTGGGAATTCACCCCTCCACTTT. Translation gives CASSHAGGAGNSPLHF.

CDR3 region: CASSFESNTGELFF. The CDR3 DNA reads as TGTGCCAGCAGCTTCGAAAGCAACACCGGGGAGCTGTTTTTT. The chain has TRBV5-7 and TRBJ2-2; D gene unclear. TRBV5-7 is filed as an ORF, its function uncertain. Trimming shortened V by 2 bases and J by 2 bases, and 7 bases separated the two germline ends. The CDR3 totals 14 residues.